The source of this T cell receptor (beta chain) is a study of CXCR3-negative and CXCR3-positive naive CD8 T cells. Study information: Roughly 140 million TRB reads in total, about 1.5 +/- 0.3 million per library. Study-level points and caveats: TRB CDR3s were more hydrophobic in CXCR3-positive than in CXCR3-negative naive cells.

Every subset of CD8+ T cells was sorted in triplicate at 300,000 cells each. The CD45RO-CCR7+CD27+CD95- phenotype denoted naive CD8+ T cells. A word on this clonotype: Its antigen is currently unknown.

The TRB libraries of cDNA were built by UMI-labeled 5' RACE. With the 5' RACE reads reprocessed, TCRdb shows one record per CDR3 protein and no DNA. The sample data list 75,000 to 100,000 distinct CDR3 sequences. The sequenced material came from naive CXCR3- CD8+ T cells from blood. Regarding subset: CD45RO-CCR7+CD27+CD95- naive CD8+ T cells lacking CXCR3 (TNR3-). The receptor was derived from a human donor in good health. Some clones in this sample may be carry-over from other donors' samples.

CDR3: CASSDIGFGSGELFF. V and J are TRBV25-1 and TRBJ2-2. Germline CDR1 reads MGHDK; CDR2 reads SYGVNS. The CDR3 sequence is 15 residues long.